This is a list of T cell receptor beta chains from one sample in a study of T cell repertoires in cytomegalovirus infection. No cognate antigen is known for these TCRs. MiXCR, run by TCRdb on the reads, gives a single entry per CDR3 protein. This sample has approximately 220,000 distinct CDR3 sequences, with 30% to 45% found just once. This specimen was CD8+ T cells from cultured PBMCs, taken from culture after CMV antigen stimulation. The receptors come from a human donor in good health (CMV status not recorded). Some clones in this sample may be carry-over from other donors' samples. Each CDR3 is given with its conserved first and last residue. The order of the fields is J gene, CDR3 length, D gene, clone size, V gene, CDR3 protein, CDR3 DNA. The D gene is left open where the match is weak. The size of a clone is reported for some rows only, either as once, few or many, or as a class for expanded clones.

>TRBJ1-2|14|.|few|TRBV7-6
CASSSLRGGYGYTF
TGTGCCAGCAGCTCCCTTCGGGGAGGGTATGGCTACACCTTC
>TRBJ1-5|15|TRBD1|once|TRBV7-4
CASSTDRETLQPQHF
TGTGCCAGCAGCACGGACAGGGAGACTTTGCAGCCCCAGCATTTT
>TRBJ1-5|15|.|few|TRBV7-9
CASSSPLDINQPQHF
TGTGCCAGCAGCTCCCCTTTGGACATCAATCAGCCCCAGCATTTT
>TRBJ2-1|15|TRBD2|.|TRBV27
CASSGGLATGNEQFF
TGTGCCAGCAGCGGGGGACTAGCGACAGGCAATGAGCAGTTCTTC
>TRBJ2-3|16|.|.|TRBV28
CASSLFGQGYADTQYF
TGTGCCAGCAGTTTGTTTGGACAAGGGTACGCAGATACGCAGTATTTT
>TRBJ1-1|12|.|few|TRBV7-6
CASTAVNTEAFF
TGTGCCAGCACGGCGGTGAACACTGAAGCTTTCTTT
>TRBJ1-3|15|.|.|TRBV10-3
CAISDVPISGNTIYF
TGTGCCATCAGTGATGTGCCCATCTCTGGAAACACCATATATTTT
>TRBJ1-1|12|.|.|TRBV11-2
CASSPSEGMAFF
TGTGCCAGCAGCCCTTCGGAGGGGATGGCTTTCTTT
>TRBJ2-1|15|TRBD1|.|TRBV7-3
CASSPGTGGFGEQFF
TGTGCCAGCAGCCCCGGGACAGGGGGATTCGGTGAGCAGTTCTTC
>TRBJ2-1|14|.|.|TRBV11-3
CASSLRNVANEQFF
TGTGCCAGCAGCTTAAGAAACGTCGCCAATGAGCAGTTCTTC
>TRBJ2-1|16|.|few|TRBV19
CASSSFRESIYNEQFF
TGTGCCAGTAGTAGTTTCCGGGAGAGCATCTACAATGAGCAGTTCTTC
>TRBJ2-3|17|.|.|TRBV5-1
CASSLEGFGGRTDTQYF
TGCGCCAGCAGCTTGGAAGGATTTGGGGGCCGCACAGATACGCAGTATTTT
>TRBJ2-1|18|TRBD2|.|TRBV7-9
CASRQTSGGASSYNEQFF
TGTGCCAGCAGGCAAACTAGCGGGGGGGCGAGCTCCTACAATGAGCAGTTCTTC
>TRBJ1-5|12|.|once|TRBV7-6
CASSFGGGPQHF
TGTGCCAGCAGCTTCGGGGGAGGACCCCAGCATTTT
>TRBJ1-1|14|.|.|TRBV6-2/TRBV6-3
CASSYSRGNTEAFF
TGTGCCAGCAGTTACTCGAGGGGAAACACTGAAGCTTTCTTT
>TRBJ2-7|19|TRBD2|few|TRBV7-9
CAINAYGGVAGGSSYEQYF
TGTGCCATCAATGCCTACGGGGGAGTAGCGGGGGGTAGCTCCTACGAGCAGTACTTC
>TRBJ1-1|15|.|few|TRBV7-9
CASRQRQERNTEAFF
TGTGCCAGCAGGCAAAGACAGGAGAGGAACACTGAAGCTTTCTTT
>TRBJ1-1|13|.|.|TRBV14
CASSLVKGTEAFF
TGTGCCAGCAGCCTCGTAAAGGGGACTGAAGCTTTCTTT
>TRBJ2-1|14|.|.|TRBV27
CASTISGGHNEQFF
TGTGCCAGCACTATATCGGGGGGCCACAATGAGCAGTTCTTC
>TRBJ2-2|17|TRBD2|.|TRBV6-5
CASSYSERGANTGELFF
TGTGCCAGCAGTTACTCGGAGCGGGGGGCGAACACCGGGGAGCTGTTTTTT
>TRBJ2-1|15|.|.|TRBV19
CASSIMTLGANEQFF
TGTGCCAGTAGTATAATGACATTGGGAGCCAATGAGCAGTTCTTC